Here is one TCR beta chain with its context. Its cognate antigen is unknown. This entry comes from a study of CD8 T cells in ankylosing spondylitis. Study-level findings and limits: The clones that were linked to disease were reported to be significantly enriched in matched synovial fluid samples from ankylosing spondylitis patients. Made up of several highly homologous variants, a TCR beta motif appeared characteristic of ankylosing spondylitis blood.

TCRdb called the 5' RACE reads again in MiXCR, with one record for every CDR3 protein. This sample has over 400,000 distinct CDR3 sequences, with around 26% found just once. The source material was blood, either unsorted or a sorted T cell fraction (not recorded which). This TCR was recovered from a male donor with ankylosing spondylitis.

CDR3 sequence: CASSEGRGGPVTQYF. CDR3 nucleotide sequence: TGTGCCAGCAGCGAGGGCAGGGGAGGGCCCGTGACCCAGTACTTC. The genes are TRBV7-2 and TRBJ2-5; D is possibly TRBD2 (7 bases). Germline values: CDR1 SGHTA, CDR2 FQGNSA. Trimming cost V 5 bases and J 7 bases, with 20 bases left between them. This CDR3 contains 15 residues.